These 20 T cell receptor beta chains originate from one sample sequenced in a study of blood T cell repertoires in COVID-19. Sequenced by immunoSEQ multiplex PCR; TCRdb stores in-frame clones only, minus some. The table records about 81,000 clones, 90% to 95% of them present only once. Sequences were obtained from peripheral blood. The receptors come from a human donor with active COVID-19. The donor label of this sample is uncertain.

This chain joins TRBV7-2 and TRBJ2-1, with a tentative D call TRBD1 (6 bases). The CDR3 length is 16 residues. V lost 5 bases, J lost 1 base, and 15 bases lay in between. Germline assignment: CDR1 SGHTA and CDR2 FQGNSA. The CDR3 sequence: CASSLGSGESYNEQFF. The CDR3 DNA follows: TGTGCCAGCAGCCTAGGGTCAGGGGAGTCCTACAATGAGCAGTTCTTC.

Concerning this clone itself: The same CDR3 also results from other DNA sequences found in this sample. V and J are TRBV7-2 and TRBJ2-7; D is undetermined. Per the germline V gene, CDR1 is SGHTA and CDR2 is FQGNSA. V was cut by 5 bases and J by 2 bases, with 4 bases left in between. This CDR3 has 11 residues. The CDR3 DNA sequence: TGTGCCAGCAGCAACACCTACGAGCAGTACTTC. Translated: CASSNTYEQYF.

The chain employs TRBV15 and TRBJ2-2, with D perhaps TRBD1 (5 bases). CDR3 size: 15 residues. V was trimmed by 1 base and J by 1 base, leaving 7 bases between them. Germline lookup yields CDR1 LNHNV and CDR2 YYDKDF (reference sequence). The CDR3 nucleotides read TGTGCCACCAGCAGAGGGCAGGGGAACACCGGGGAGCTGTTTTTT. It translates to CATSRGQGNTGELFF.

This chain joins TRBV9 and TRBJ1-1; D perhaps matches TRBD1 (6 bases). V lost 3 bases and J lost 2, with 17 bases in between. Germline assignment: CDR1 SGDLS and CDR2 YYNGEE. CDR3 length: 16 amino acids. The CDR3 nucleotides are TGTGCCAGCAGCGCAAACCGACAGGAGACTAACACTGAAGCTTTCTTT. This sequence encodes CASSANRQETNTEAFF.

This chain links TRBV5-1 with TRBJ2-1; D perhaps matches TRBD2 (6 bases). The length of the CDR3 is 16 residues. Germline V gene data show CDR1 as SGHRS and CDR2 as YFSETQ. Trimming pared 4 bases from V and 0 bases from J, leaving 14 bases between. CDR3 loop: CASSTITGGSYNEQFF. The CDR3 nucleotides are TGCGCCAGCAGCACGATAACCGGGGGCTCCTACAATGAGCAGTTCTTC.

DNA of the CDR3: TGTGCCAGTAGTATAGGTCGCCAAGCCCTCTATGGCTACACCTTC. Residues: CASSIGRQALYGYTF. This chain uses TRBV19 with TRBJ1-2; D is unclear. The CDR3 is 15 residues long. V was trimmed by 1 base and J by 4 bases, leaving 13 bases between them. CDR1 LNHDA and CDR2 SQIVND come from the germline V gene (reference sequence). Full variable domain (remainder filled in from reference TRBV19 and TRBJ1-2): DGGITQSPKYLFRKEGQNVTLSCEQNLNHDAMYWYRQDPGQGLRLIYYSQIVNDFQKGDIAEGYSVSREKKESFPLTVTSAQKNPTAFYLCASSIGRQALYGYTFGSGTRLTVV.

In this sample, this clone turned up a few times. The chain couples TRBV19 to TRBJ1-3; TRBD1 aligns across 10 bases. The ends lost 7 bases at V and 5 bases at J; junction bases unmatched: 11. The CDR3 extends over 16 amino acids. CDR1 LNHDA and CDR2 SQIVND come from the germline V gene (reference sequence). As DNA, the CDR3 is TGTGCCAGTAATCGGGGGACAGGGGATAATCGAAACACCATATATTTT. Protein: CASNRGTGDNRNTIYF. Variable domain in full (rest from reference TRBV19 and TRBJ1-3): DGGITQSPKYLFRKEGQNVTLSCEQNLNHDAMYWYRQDPGQGLRLIYYSQIVNDFQKGDIAEGYSVSREKKESFPLTVTSAQKNPTAFYLCASNRGTGDNRNTIYFGEGSWLTVV.

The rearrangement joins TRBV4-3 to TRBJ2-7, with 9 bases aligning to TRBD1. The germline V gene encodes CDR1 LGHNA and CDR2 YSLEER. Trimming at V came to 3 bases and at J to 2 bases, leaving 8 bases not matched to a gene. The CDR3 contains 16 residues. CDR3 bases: TGCGCCAGCAGCCAGAAACCGGGACAGGGAGCCTACGAGCAGTACTTC. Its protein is CASSQKPGQGAYEQYF.

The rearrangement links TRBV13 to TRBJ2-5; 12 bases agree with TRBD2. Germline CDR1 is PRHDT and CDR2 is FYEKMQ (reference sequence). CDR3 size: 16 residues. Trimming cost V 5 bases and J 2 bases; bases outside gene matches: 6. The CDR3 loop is CASSLRLAGAQETQYF. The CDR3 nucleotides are TGTGCCAGCAGCCTACGACTAGCGGGGGCGCAAGAGACCCAGTACTTC.

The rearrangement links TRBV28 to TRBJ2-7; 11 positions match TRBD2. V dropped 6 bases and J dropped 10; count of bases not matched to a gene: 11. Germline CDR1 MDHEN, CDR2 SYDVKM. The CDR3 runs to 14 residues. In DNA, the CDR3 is TGTGCCAGCAGCAACCCCGGGACTAGCGGTAAACAGTACTTC. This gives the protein CASSNPGTSGKQYF.

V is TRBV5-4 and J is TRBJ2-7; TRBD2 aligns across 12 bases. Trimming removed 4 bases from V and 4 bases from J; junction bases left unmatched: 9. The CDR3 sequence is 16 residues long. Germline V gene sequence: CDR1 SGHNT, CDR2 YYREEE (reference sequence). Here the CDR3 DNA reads TGTGCCAGCAGCCCCGGGGCCGGACTAGCGGGATACGAGCAGTACTTC. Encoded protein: CASSPGAGLAGYEQYF.

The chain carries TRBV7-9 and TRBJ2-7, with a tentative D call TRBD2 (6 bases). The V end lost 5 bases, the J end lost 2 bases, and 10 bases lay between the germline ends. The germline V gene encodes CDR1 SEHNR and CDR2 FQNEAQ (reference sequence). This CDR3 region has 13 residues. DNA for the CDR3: TGTGCCAGCAGCGGGGACTTGACCTACGAGCAGTACTTC. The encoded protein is CASSGDLTYEQYF.

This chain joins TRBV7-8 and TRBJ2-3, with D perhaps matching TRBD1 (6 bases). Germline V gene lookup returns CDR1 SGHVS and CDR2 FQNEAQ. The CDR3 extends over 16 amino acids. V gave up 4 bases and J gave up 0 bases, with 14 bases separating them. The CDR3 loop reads CASSSQGSTSTDTQYF. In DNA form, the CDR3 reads TGTGCCAGCAGCTCTCAGGGGTCGACTAGCACAGATACGCAGTATTTT. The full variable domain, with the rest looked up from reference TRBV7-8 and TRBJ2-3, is GAGVSQSPRYKVAKRGQDVALRCDPISGHVSLFWYQQALGQGPEFLTYFQNEAQLDKSGLPSDRFFAERPEGSVSTLKIQRTQQEDSAVYLCASSSQGSTSTDTQYFGPGTRLTVL.

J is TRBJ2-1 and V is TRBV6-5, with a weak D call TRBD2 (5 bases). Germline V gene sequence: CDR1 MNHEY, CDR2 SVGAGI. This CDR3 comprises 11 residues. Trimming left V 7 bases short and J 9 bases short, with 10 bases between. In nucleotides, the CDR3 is TGTGCCAGCACCACGGCGGGTGAGCAGTTCTTC. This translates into CASTTAGEQFF.

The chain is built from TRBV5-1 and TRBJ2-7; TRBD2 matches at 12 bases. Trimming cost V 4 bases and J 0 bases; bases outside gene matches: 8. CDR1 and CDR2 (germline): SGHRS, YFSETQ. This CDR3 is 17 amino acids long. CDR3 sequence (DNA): TGCGCCAGCAGCCGGACTAGCGGGGATTCGGGCTCCTACGAGCAGTACTTC. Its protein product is CASSRTSGDSGSYEQYF.

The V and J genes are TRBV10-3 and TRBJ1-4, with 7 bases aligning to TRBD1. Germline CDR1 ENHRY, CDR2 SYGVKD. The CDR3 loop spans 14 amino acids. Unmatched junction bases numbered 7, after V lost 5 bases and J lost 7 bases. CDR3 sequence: CAISKDRVSEKLFF. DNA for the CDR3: TGTGCCATCAGTAAAGACAGGGTTTCTGAAAAACTGTTTTTT.

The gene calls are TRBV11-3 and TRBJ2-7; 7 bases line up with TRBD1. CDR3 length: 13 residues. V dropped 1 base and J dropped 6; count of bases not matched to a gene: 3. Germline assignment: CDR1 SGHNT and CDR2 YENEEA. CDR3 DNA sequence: TGTGCCAGCAGCTTAGTTGCAGGGGGCGAGCAGTACTTC. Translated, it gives CASSLVAGGEQYF.

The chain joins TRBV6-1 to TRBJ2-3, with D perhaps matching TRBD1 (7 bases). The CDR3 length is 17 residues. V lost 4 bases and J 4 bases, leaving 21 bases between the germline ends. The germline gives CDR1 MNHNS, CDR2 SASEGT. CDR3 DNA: TGTGCCAGCAGTGCACCTCCCAGGGGGTGGGGGGCAGATACGCAGTATTTT. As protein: CASSAPPRGWGADTQYF.

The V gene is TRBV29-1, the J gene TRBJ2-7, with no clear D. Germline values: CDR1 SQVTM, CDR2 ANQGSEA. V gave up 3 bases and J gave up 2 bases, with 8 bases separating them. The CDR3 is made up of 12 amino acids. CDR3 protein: CSVEVQTYEQYF. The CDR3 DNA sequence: TGCAGCGTTGAGGTACAGACCTACGAGCAGTACTTC.

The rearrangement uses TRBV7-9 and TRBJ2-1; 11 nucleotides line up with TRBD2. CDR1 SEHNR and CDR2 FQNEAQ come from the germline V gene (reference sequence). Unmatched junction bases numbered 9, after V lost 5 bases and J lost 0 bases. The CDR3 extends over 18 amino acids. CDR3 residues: CASSPGLAGRSSYNEQFF. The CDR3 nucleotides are TGTGCCAGCAGCCCCGGACTAGCGGGCCGAAGCTCCTACAATGAGCAGTTCTTC. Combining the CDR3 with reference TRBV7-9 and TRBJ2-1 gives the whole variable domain DTGVSQNPRHKITKRGQNVTFRCDPISEHNRLYWYRQTLGQGPEFLTYFQNEAQLEKSRLLSDRFSAERPKGSFSTLEIQRTEQGDSAMYLCASSPGLAGRSSYNEQFFGPGTRLTVL.